These 8 T cell receptor beta chains share one sample of origin, sequenced in a study of shared clonotypes between healthy human individuals. This table comes from immunoSEQ multiplex PCR, and its TCRdb copy is limited to in-frame clones, with some not included. The data show 2 million to 3 million clones, more than 85% seen once. Sequences were obtained from naive CD4+ T cells from PBMCs. The subset was: CD45RA+ positively selected. The receptors stem from a man aged 18 to 29 in good health. Some clones in this sample may be carry-over from other donors' samples.

In regard to this clone: This sample includes further DNA sequences coding for the same CDR3. This rearrangement joins TRBV28 to TRBJ2-3; 8 bases map to TRBD1. The CDR3 is 14 residues long. J was trimmed by 1 base and V by 6 bases; bases with no gene match: 3. CDR1 and CDR2 (germline): MDHEN, SYDVKM. CDR3 residues: CASSPDRGTDTQYF. CDR3 DNA: TGTGCCAGCAGCCCGGACAGGGGCACAGATACGCAGTATTTT. Full variable domain (remainder filled in from reference TRBV28 and TRBJ2-3): DVKVTQSSRYLVKRTGEKVFLECVQDMDHENMFWYRQDPGLGLRLIYFSYDVKMKEKGDIPEGYSVSREKKERFSLILESASTNQTSMYLCASSPDRGTDTQYFGPGTRLTVL.

This clone was counted once. This chain uses TRBV7-9 with TRBJ2-5; D is unclear. The CDR3 is 15 residues long. The germline V gene has CDR1 SEHNR and CDR2 FQNEAQ (reference sequence). Trimming pared 1 base from V and 5 bases from J, leaving 14 bases between. The CDR3, as DNA: TGTGCCAGCAGCTTAGAAAGGGTCGTGGGGGAGACCCAGTACTTC. Its protein is CASSLERVVGETQYF.

The CDR3 nucleotides are TGTGCCAGCACCCCGGGGGGGACTGGAAACACCATATATTTT. Protein product: CASTPGGTGNTIYF. The chain recombines TRBV9 with TRBJ1-3, with D tentatively TRBD1 (5 bases). The V and J ends lost 6 bases and 2 bases respectively, with 12 bases between them. The CDR3 length is 14 residues. Germline V gene data show CDR1 as SGDLS and CDR2 as YYNGEE.

This rearrangement joins TRBV7-2 to TRBJ1-3, with 7 bases identical to TRBD1. The germline V gene has CDR1 SGHTA and CDR2 FQGNSA. V was pared by 8 bases and J by 0 bases, with 4 bases of the junction left unmatched. The CDR3 has 14 amino acids. CDR3 coding DNA: TGTGCCAGCGCCGGGACAGTCTCTGGAAACACCATATATTTT. This gives the protein CASAGTVSGNTIYF.

The chain combines TRBV5-6 with TRBJ2-7; a weak D match, TRBD2 (5 bases). There are 13 residues in the CDR3. Germline V lookup: CDR1 SGHDT, CDR2 YYEEEE. The V and J ends lost 4 bases and 7 bases respectively, with 15 bases between them. CDR3 DNA: TGTGCCAGCAGCGTGCGGACGGGGTCAGAGCAGTACTTC. It translates to CASSVRTGSEQYF. Full variable domain (remainder filled in from reference TRBV5-6 and TRBJ2-7): DAGVTQSPTHLIKTRGQQVTLRCSPKSGHDTVSWYQQALGQGPQFIFQYYEEEERQRGNFPDRFSGHQFPNYSSELNVNALLLGDSALYLCASSVRTGSEQYFGPGTRLTVT.

A note on this clone: Other nucleotide sequences in the sample specify the same CDR3. V usage is TRBV27 and J usage is TRBJ2-2; D is undetermined. This CDR3 region has 13 residues. V dropped 0 bases and J dropped 6 bases, with 5 bases sitting between them. The germline V gene encodes CDR1 MNHEY and CDR2 SMNVEV (reference sequence). The CDR3: CASSLSGAGELFF. CDR3 nucleotide sequence: TGTGCCAGCAGTTTATCGGGCGCCGGGGAGCTGTTTTTT.

This sequence joins TRBV28 and TRBJ2-3; D tentatively fits TRBD1 or TRBD2 (5 bases each). The germline V and J ends were trimmed by 10 bases and 0 bases, with 17 bases remaining between them. CDR3 length: 15 residues. The germline CDR1 and CDR2 sequences are MDHEN and SYDVKM. This CDR3 is CAIKRPGTSTDTQYF. The CDR3 DNA reads TGTGCCATAAAGCGTCCCGGGACCAGCACAGATACGCAGTATTTT.

As regards this clone: Other nucleotide sequences from this sample produce the same CDR3. The J gene is TRBJ2-7, the V gene TRBV5-4; D gene unclear. The germline V gene encodes CDR1 SGHNT and CDR2 YYREEE (reference sequence). The CDR3 has 13 residues. The V gene lost 5 bases and the J gene lost 2 bases, with 11 bases spanning the gap. The CDR3 protein is CASSLGPAYEQYF. In DNA form, the CDR3 reads TGTGCCAGCAGTCTCGGACCTGCCTACGAGCAGTACTTC.